This TCR beta chain came from a study of cytomegalovirus exposure and HLA in healthy donors. The V gene's germline CDR1 is SGHTS and CDR2 YDEGEE. This CDR3 spans 16 amino acids. J gave up 6 bases and V 0 bases, and 7 bases lay outside the gene matches. Use of 60 Vbeta and 13 Jbeta primers characterized the PCR. Profiled with immunoSEQ multiplex PCR; TCRdb holds only in-frame clones, not every one. The data contain fewer than 180,000 clones, 70% to 80% of them singletons. The sequencing sample was made of PBMCs. The clonotype originates from a man aged 50 to 60 in good health and CMV-seropositive. This sequence joins TRBV5-8 and TRBJ2-2; 8 bases match TRBD1. CDR3 protein: CASSLAIAGGPGELFF. CDR3 nucleotides: TGTGCCAGCAGCTTGGCTATAGCAGGGGGCCCCGGGGAGCTGTTTTTT.